These 14 T cell receptor beta chains were sequenced from one sample in a study of cytomegalovirus exposure and HLA in healthy donors (dated by TCRdb to 2016 to 2017). Libraries were made using the immunoSEQ multiplex PCR assay. A mixture of 60 forward primers for TCR Vbeta segments and 13 reverse primers for TCR Jbeta segments was used in the multiplex PCR. TCRdb obtained this table from immuneACCESS and retained in-frame rearrangements with V and J assigned. These tables miss some clones; where compared with another copy, unresolved V genes account for less than half of the shortfall, and the remainder is unexplained. Counted in this sample were approximately 130,000 clones; around 85% of them appeared once. Over 1.5% of the sample is held by the ten biggest clonotypes. Source material: PBMCs. These receptors were collected from a boy between 10 and 17 years old in good health and CMV-seronegative.

CDR3 coding DNA: TGTGCCAGCAGTGACCCACTAGCGGGGGTCCTGAATGAGCAGTTCTTC. Translating gives CASSDPLAGVLNEQFF. The chain recombines TRBV2 with TRBJ2-1; TRBD2 agrees at 11 bases. The CDR3 totals 16 residues. Unmatched junction bases numbered 8, after V lost 3 bases and J lost 7 bases. CDR1 SNHLY and CDR2 FYNNEI come from the germline V gene.

The chain couples TRBV19 to TRBJ1-3, with D perhaps TRBD1 (5 bases). The CDR3 is 16 residues long. V gave up 7 bases and J gave up 1 base, with 17 bases separating them. CDR1 is LNHDA and CDR2 is SQIVND in the germline V gene (reference sequence). DNA of the CDR3: TGTGCCAGTACCCCTTGGGGGGGATTTTCTGGAAACACCATATATTTT. Its translation: CASTPWGGFSGNTIYF.

V gene TRBV5-1 combines with J gene TRBJ1-3, with D hard to call. CDR3 length: 15 amino acids. CDR1 and CDR2 (germline): SGHRS, YFSETQ. With 0 bases removed from V and 2 bases from J, the gap between germline ends came to 9 bases. CDR3: CASSLDGRTGNTIYF. CDR3 nucleotide sequence: TGCGCCAGCAGCTTGGATGGCAGAACTGGAAACACCATATATTTT.

J is TRBJ2-6 and V is TRBV9; 7 bases agree with TRBD2. V shed 5 bases and J 0 bases; nucleotides not matched to a gene: 5. This CDR3 contains 16 residues. Germline-derived CDR1 and CDR2 are SGDLS and YYNGEE. The CDR3 DNA is TGTGCCAGCAGAGCGGGAATGAGCTCTGGGGCCAACGTCCTGACTTTC. Its translation: CASRAGMSSGANVLTF.

This rearrangement joins TRBV7-9 to TRBJ2-7; 7 nucleotides align to TRBD1. Trimming removed 5 bases from V and 6 bases from J; junction bases left unmatched: 10. The CDR3 is 14 residues long. CDR1 and CDR2 (germline): SEHNR, FQNEAQ (reference sequence). The CDR3 nucleotides are TGTGCCAGCAGCCCGGGACAGAGACCCCTCGAGCAGTACTTC. The encoded protein is CASSPGQRPLEQYF.

This chain joins TRBV19 and TRBJ1-2; D is unclear. Trimming cost V 0 bases and J 9 bases, with 11 bases left between them. The CDR3 is 13 amino acids. The V gene's germline CDR1 is LNHDA and CDR2 SQIVND (reference sequence). The DNA of the CDR3 is TGTGCCAGTAGTATAGATCGGAGCTCAAGCTACACCTTC. Protein: CASSIDRSSSYTF.

The chain joins TRBV7-3 to TRBJ1-1; D ambiguous. V was cut by 0 bases and J by 6 bases, with 8 bases left in between. The CDR3 is made up of 13 amino acids. Per the germline V gene, CDR1 is SGHTA and CDR2 is FQGTGA. The CDR3 sequence is CASSLTSDSEAFF. The CDR3, as DNA: TGTGCCAGCAGCTTAACTTCCGACTCTGAAGCTTTCTTT. Filled out from reference TRBV7-3 and TRBJ1-1, the complete variable domain reads GAGVSQTPSNKVTEKGKYVELRCDPISGHTALYWYRQSLGQGPEFLIYFQGTGAADDSGLPNDRFFAVRPEGSVSTLKIQRTERGDSAVYLCASSLTSDSEAFFGQGTRLTVV.

This sequence joins TRBV27 and TRBJ1-5, with D maybe TRBD1 (5 bases). The CDR3 is 16 amino acids. The germline V and J ends were trimmed by 5 bases and 7 bases, with 21 bases remaining between them. Germline loops: CDR1 MNHEY, CDR2 SMNVEV (reference sequence). The DNA for the CDR3 is TGTGCCAGCAGTCTTTTTGGGGCAGGGAACGGGCAGCCCCAGCATTTT. Amino acids: CASSLFGAGNGQPQHF.

The gene calls are TRBV6-5 and TRBJ2-3, with TRBD2 identical over 8 bases. Trimming took 5 bases from V and 5 from J; bases not matched to a gene: 6. Germline loops: CDR1 MNHEY, CDR2 SVGAGI. CDR3 length: 14 amino acids. CDR3 coding DNA: TGTGCCAGCAGTACACCCGCGGGGGGAGATACGCAGTATTTT. It encodes CASSTPAGGDTQYF.

The J gene is TRBJ2-7, the V gene TRBV4-3; 11 bases line up with TRBD2. Germline CDR1 is LGHNA and CDR2 is YSLEER. This CDR3 contains 16 residues. Trimming cost V 0 bases and J 3 bases; bases outside gene matches: 4. The CDR3 spells CASSQDTSGRIYEQYF. The DNA for the CDR3 is TGCGCCAGCAGCCAAGATACTAGCGGGAGAATCTACGAGCAGTACTTC.

The rearrangement links TRBV6-5 to TRBJ1-4; TRBD1 might be the D (6 bases). V was trimmed by 2 bases and J by 5 bases, leaving 12 bases between them. This CDR3 has 15 amino acids. Germline assignment: CDR1 MNHEY and CDR2 SVGAGI. The CDR3 DNA reads TGTGCCAGCAGTTACCAGGACAGACTAAATGAAAAACTGTTTTTT. Residues: CASSYQDRLNEKLFF.

The chain links TRBV30 to TRBJ2-7; a weak D match, TRBD2 (6 bases). V shed 0 bases and J shed 3 bases, with 21 bases lying between them. The CDR3 runs to 17 residues. CDR1 is GTSNPN, CDR2 SVGIG, per germline (reference sequence). The CDR3 nucleotides read TGTGCCTGGAGTGTACGGGGGTGGGCAGCAACCCACTACGAGCAGTACTTC. Encoded protein: CAWSVRGWAATHYEQYF.

V gene TRBV27 combines with J gene TRBJ1-2, with 7 bases fitting TRBD1. The CDR3 contains 14 residues. J gave up 2 bases and V 4 bases, and 4 bases lay outside the gene matches. Per germline, CDR1 MNHEY and CDR2 SMNVEV (reference sequence). Written as DNA, the CDR3 is TGTGCCAGCAGTTCAGGGGGATCCAACTATGGCTACACCTTC. Its protein is CASSSGGSNYGYTF.

Concerning this clone: The sample holds other DNA sequences that translate to the same CDR3. This rearrangement joins TRBV9 to TRBJ2-7; D might be TRBD1 (6 bases). Germline V lookup: CDR1 SGDLS, CDR2 YYNGEE. Trimming removed 0 bases at V and 5 bases at J, with 9 bases between. The CDR3 has 13 amino acids. The CDR3 reads CASSVADSDEQYF. Written as DNA, the CDR3 is TGTGCCAGCAGCGTAGCGGACAGCGACGAGCAGTACTTC.